One and the same sample provided the 2 T cell receptor beta chains below, sequenced in a study of control samples from healthy donors and cancer patients. The assay was immunoSEQ multiplex PCR, and TCRdb's table has in-frame clones only and misses some. The data hold about 57,000 clones, with 85% to 95% observed a single time. The sample taken for sequencing was blood. The receptor set was obtained from a man aged 30-40 years in good health.

The rearrangement links TRBV11-1 to TRBJ2-1; weak D call: TRBD2 (6 bases). Germline V gives CDR1 SGHAT, CDR2 FQDESV (reference sequence). V lost 1 base to trimming and J lost 11 bases, with 12 bases between them. This CDR3 contains 13 residues. The CDR3, as DNA: TGTGCCAGCAGCTTAGAGAGGGCGGGAAAGCAGTTCTTC. Translated, it gives CASSLERAGKQFF.

The chain combines TRBV30 with TRBJ1-4, with TRBD1 identical over 9 bases. J lost 7 bases, V lost 3 bases, and 6 bases had no gene match. This CDR3 is built from 14 residues. The germline V gene has CDR1 GTSNPN and CDR2 SVGIG (reference sequence). In DNA form, the CDR3 reads TGTGCCTGGAGCCCGGGACAGGGCGTTGAAAAACTGTTTTTT. Its translation is CAWSPGQGVEKLFF.